Following are 20 T cell receptor beta chains from one sample sequenced in a study of shared clonotypes between healthy human individuals. Assay: immunoSEQ multiplex PCR; the TCRdb copy retains only in-frame clones and omits some. In the table there are nearly 2 million clones, less than 95% of which are singletons. CD8 cells regarded as naive lacked CD45RO, were positively chosen for CCR7, and omitted terminally differentiated effector memory CD45RA+ cells. The source material was naive CD8+ T cells sorted from blood. The receptors originated from a man aged 18 to 29 in good health.

This rearrangement joins TRBV6-5 to TRBJ2-7; D not resolved. Trimming removed 2 bases at V and 0 bases at J, with 5 bases between. This CDR3 comprises 13 residues. CDR1 and CDR2 from the germline V gene are MNHEY and SVGAGI. The CDR3 reads CASSYPSSYEQYF. The DNA of the CDR3 is TGTGCCAGCAGTTACCCCAGCTCCTACGAGCAGTACTTC.

V and J are TRBV2 and TRBJ2-1; 16 bases fit TRBD2. Germline trimming cut 10 bases from V and 1 base from J; bases unmatched to any gene: 7. Per the germline V gene, CDR1 is SNHLY and CDR2 is FYNNEI. This CDR3 spans 17 amino acids. CDR3 residues: CAIPGTSGGVSYNEQFF. CDR3 nucleotide sequence: TGTGCCATCCCCGGGACTAGCGGGGGGGTATCCTACAATGAGCAGTTCTTC.

J is TRBJ2-4 and V is TRBV10-1; D ambiguous. Per the germline V gene, CDR1 is WNHNN and CDR2 is SYGVQD (reference sequence). Trimming pared 3 bases from V and 4 bases from J, leaving 13 bases between. The CDR3 totals 15 residues. CDR3 residues: CASSDVAFRKNIQYF. CDR3 nucleotides: TGCGCCAGCAGTGATGTAGCTTTTAGGAAAAACATTCAGTACTTC.

This clone showed up just once. This chain joins TRBV10-2 and TRBJ2-3; D possibly corresponds to TRBD2 (5 bases). V was pared by 0 bases and J by 2 bases, with 9 bases between. The CDR3 is 15 residues long. Germline V lookup: CDR1 WSHSY, CDR2 SAAADI. The CDR3 DNA follows: TGCGCCAGCAGTGAGTCTACGGACTTCACAGATACGCAGTATTTT. It is translated as CASSESTDFTDTQYF.

The chain is built from TRBV30 and TRBJ1-2, with 8 bases fitting TRBD1. Germline assignment: CDR1 GTSNPN and CDR2 SVGIG (reference sequence). The CDR3 consists of 17 residues. V shed 2 bases, J shed 0 bases, and the junction held 11 bases outside the gene matches. CDR3 sequence: CAWSTRTGPDANYGYTF. The DNA of the CDR3 is TGTGCCTGGAGTACGAGGACAGGGCCGGATGCTAACTATGGCTACACCTTC.

In the case of this clone: The same CDR3 also results from other DNA sequences found in this sample. The chain joins TRBV28 to TRBJ2-5; D is ambiguous. V lost 2 bases, J lost 2 bases, and 6 bases lay in between. The CDR3 totals 13 residues. From germline, CDR1 is MDHEN and CDR2 SYDVKM. The CDR3 spells CASSLREQETQYF. For the CDR3, the DNA is TGTGCCAGCAGTTTAAGGGAACAAGAGACCCAGTACTTC.

This clone came up once. The chain recombines TRBV15 with TRBJ1-6; D ambiguous. The CDR3 contains 16 residues. From germline, CDR1 is LNHNV and CDR2 YYDKDF (reference sequence). V shed 0 bases and J shed 3 bases, with 9 bases lying between them. DNA for the CDR3: TGTGCCACCAGCAGAGAGGAGGGAGGCTATAATTCACCCCTCCACTTT. This translates into CATSREEGGYNSPLHF.

This sequence joins TRBV6-5 and TRBJ1-1; D unresolved. V lost 10 bases, J lost 0 bases, and 12 bases lay in between. The CDR3 length is 13 residues. Germline V CDR1 and CDR2: MNHEY, SVGAGI. The CDR3 DNA is TGTGCCACCATGGACGGCCTGAACACTGAAGCTTTCTTT. It encodes CATMDGLNTEAFF.

The chain recombines TRBV29-1 with TRBJ2-7; either TRBD1 or TRBD2 may supply D (5 bases each). This CDR3 has 11 amino acids. V gave up 0 bases and J gave up 6 bases, with 6 bases separating them. CDR1 and CDR2 from the germline V gene are SQVTM and ANQGSEA. CDR3 residues: CSVEDGGEQYF. The CDR3 bases are TGCAGCGTTGAAGATGGGGGCGAGCAGTACTTC.

Details on this clone: Mismatch with germline at one junction end may stem from a read error. The chain joins TRBV28 to TRBJ2-7; D not resolved. The germline V gene has CDR1 MDHEN and CDR2 SYDVKM. This CDR3 contains 12 residues. CDR3 nucleotides: TGTGCCAGCAGTTTATGGCGATACGAGCAGTGCTTC. Its protein is CASSLWRYEQCF.

The chain combines TRBV6-6 with TRBJ2-1; the D is unclear. The CDR3 totals 13 residues. CDR1 and CDR2 from the germline V gene are MNHNY and SVGAGI (reference sequence). V was pared by 1 base and J by 8 bases, with 9 bases between. The CDR3 DNA follows: TGTGCCAGCAGTTACTTTAGAGTCGATGAGCAGTTCTTC. Its translation is CASSYFRVDEQFF.

V usage is TRBV11-2 and J usage is TRBJ2-7, with D unclear. Germline CDR1 SGHAT, CDR2 FQNNGV. V was clipped by 1 base and J by 3 bases, with 10 bases between them. This CDR3 has 14 amino acids. CDR3 in DNA: TGTGCCAGCAGCTTAGGATCGTATGGCTACGAGCAGTACTTC. Translation: CASSLGSYGYEQYF.

The chain employs TRBV5-1 and TRBJ2-1; D unclear. The CDR3 has 13 amino acids. Germline V gives CDR1 SGHRS, CDR2 YFSETQ. Deletions cut 0 bases from V and 9 bases from J, with 10 bases between. The CDR3 sequence is CASSLAPWGEQFF. The CDR3 DNA follows: TGCGCCAGCAGCTTGGCCCCCTGGGGTGAGCAGTTCTTC.

The count of this clone is one. The CDR3, as DNA: TGTGCCAGCAGCCAAGATCTATCGGGGGGCGGCACAGATACGCAGTATTTT. This codes for CASSQDLSGGGTDTQYF. The chain carries TRBV14 and TRBJ2-3; TRBD2 is a possible D gene (7 bases). This CDR3 is 17 amino acids long. The germline V gene encodes CDR1 SGHDN and CDR2 FVKESK. V lost 0 bases and J 1 base, leaving 14 bases between the germline ends. The complete variable domain, with remaining parts taken from reference TRBV14 and TRBJ2-3, reads EAGVTQFPSHSVIEKGQTVTLRCDPISGHDNLYWYRRVMGKEIKFLLHFVKESKQDESGMPNNRFLAERTGGTYSTLKVQPAELEDSGVYFCASSQDLSGGGTDTQYFGPGTRLTVL.

V and J are TRBV2 and TRBJ2-7, with no clear D. CDR1 is SNHLY, CDR2 FYNNEI, per germline. The CDR3 consists of 15 residues. Deletions cut 7 bases from V and 0 bases from J, with 16 bases between. The CDR3 DNA is TGTGCCAGCACTCCCCGCGGCTACGCCTCCTACGAGCAGTACTTC. Protein sequence: CASTPRGYASYEQYF.

This chain uses TRBV4-1 with TRBJ2-7; D possibly uses TRBD1 or TRBD2 (6 bases each). Germline CDR1 is MGHRA and CDR2 is YSYEKL. The CDR3 has 15 amino acids. The ends were cut back, 4 bases at V and 3 bases at J, with 16 bases in the middle. This chain's CDR3 is CASSPFEGGSYEQYF. Here the CDR3 DNA reads TGCGCCAGCAGCCCCTTTGAGGGGGGAAGCTACGAGCAGTACTTC.

The J gene is TRBJ2-1, the V gene TRBV20-1; tentatively, D is TRBD2 (5 bases). Germline CDR1 reads DFQATT; CDR2 reads SNEGSKA (reference sequence). The CDR3 consists of 11 residues. V shed 6 bases and J shed 5 bases, with 8 bases lying between them. CDR3 in amino acids: CSAPEDNEQFF. The CDR3 DNA reads TGCAGTGCCCCGGAGGACAATGAGCAGTTCTTC.

The chain employs TRBV11-3 and TRBJ2-1; tentative D call: TRBD2 (6 bases). Germline V lookup: CDR1 SGHNT, CDR2 YENEEA. This CDR3 is built from 17 residues. V lost 5 bases and J 4 bases, leaving 21 bases between the germline ends. The CDR3 nucleotides read TGTGCCAGCAGCCCAGGCTTTCGGGAGAGTCTATACAATGAGCAGTTCTTC. Its protein product is CASSPGFRESLYNEQFF.

The chain employs TRBV4-3 and TRBJ2-1; the match to TRBD2 covers 16 bases. The J segment lost 8 bases and the V segment lost 3 bases, leaving 7 bases of the junction unmatched. Germline CDR1 and CDR2: LGHNA and YSLEER. The CDR3 loop spans 17 amino acids. The CDR3: CASSQGTSGRVLDEQFF. The CDR3 DNA reads TGCGCCAGCAGCCAGGGGACTAGCGGGAGGGTTTTGGATGAGCAGTTCTTC.

This clone occurred once. Other DNA sequences in the same sample also yield this CDR3. The V and J genes are TRBV30 and TRBJ1-1; D is undetermined. This CDR3 contains 11 residues. The germline V and J ends were trimmed by 0 bases and 11 bases, with 10 bases remaining between them. Per germline, CDR1 GTSNPN and CDR2 SVGIG (reference sequence). The CDR3 nucleotides are TGTGCCTGGAGTGTAGGCCTGGAGGCTTTCTTT. Translated, it gives CAWSVGLEAFF.